The 27 T cell receptor beta chains presented below share a single source sample, sequenced in a study of human T cells and chemical hapten exposure. Each CDR3 protein is one row after TCRdb ran MiXCR on the RACE reads. Altogether under 150,000 distinct CDR3 sequences are present, roughly an eighth being singletons, with the ten largest covering roughly 1.5%. Time point meaning: patch test 1, 2 weeks after DPC sensitization. The treatment: therapeutic diphenylcyclopropenone sensitization with weekly scalp DPC. The source material was whole blood, sampled in connection with sensitization to the hapten diphenylcyclopropenone (DPC). These receptors all come from a woman in her forties or fifties with alopecia areata. Some clones in this sample may be carry-over from other donors' samples.

In its sample, this clonotype was seen a few times. V usage is TRBV18 and J usage is TRBJ2-1; the D is unclear. The germline V gene has CDR1 KGHSH and CDR2 LQKENI. The CDR3 loop spans 16 amino acids. V was trimmed by 3 bases and J by 0 bases, leaving 12 bases between them. CDR3 sequence (DNA): TGTGCCAGCTCACCCCGATCTTCTCACTCCTACAATGAGCAGTTCTTC. Translated: CASSPRSSHSYNEQFF.

This clonotype has just a few counts. The chain links TRBV10-3 to TRBJ1-1; D is perhaps TRBD1 (6 bases). The CDR3 extends over 15 amino acids. Germline V gene data show CDR1 as ENHRY and CDR2 as SYGVKD. Trimming left V 0 bases short and J 4 bases short, with 12 bases between. In DNA form, the CDR3 reads TGTGCCATCAGTGAGTCGGGGGCGCGTGGCACTGAAGCTTTCTTT. This translates into CAISESGARGTEAFF.

The rearrangement links TRBV6-2 or TRBV6-3 to TRBJ2-3; D call uncertain. V lost 5 bases and J lost 5, with 17 bases in between. The CDR3 is 15 amino acids. CDR1 MNHEY and CDR2 SVGEGT come from the germline V gene. The CDR3 DNA follows: TGTGCCAGCAGTATCGGACCCGGGCGGAAAGATACGCAGTATTTT. Its translation: CASSIGPGRKDTQYF.

In this sample, this clonotype turned up many times. The chain has TRBV12-3 or TRBV12-4 and TRBJ2-3; 8 nucleotides agree with TRBD1. V lost 6 bases and J lost 3; bases outside the gene matches: 5. The CDR3 sequence is 14 residues long. The CDR3 DNA sequence: TGTGCCAGCAGGGTCGGGACAGGAACAGATACGCAGTATTTT. Translation gives CASRVGTGTDTQYF.

This clonotype showed up just a few times. The chain carries TRBV28 and TRBJ1-4; possibly TRBD1 for D (5 bases). The length of the CDR3 is 15 residues. Germline CDR1 is MDHEN and CDR2 is SYDVKM. With 6 bases removed from V and 0 bases from J, the gap between germline ends came to 11 bases. This CDR3 reads CASRLGRATNEKLFF. The CDR3 DNA reads TGTGCCAGCAGGTTGGGGCGAGCAACTAATGAAAAACTGTTTTTT.

The chain joins TRBV20-1 to TRBJ1-5; perhaps TRBD1 as D (6 bases). Trimming removed 4 bases at V and 4 bases at J, with 14 bases between. The CDR3 is 14 residues long. Germline V gene data show CDR1 as DFQATT and CDR2 as SNEGSKA (reference sequence). The CDR3: CSAMQGHDNQPQHF. As DNA, the CDR3 is TGCAGTGCTATGCAGGGGCATGATAATCAGCCCCAGCATTTT.

This clonotype was seen a few times. The chain has TRBV20-1 and TRBJ2-3; weak D call: TRBD2 (7 bases). This CDR3 comprises 16 residues. V was trimmed by 1 base and J by 5 bases, leaving 19 bases between them. Germline V gene lookup returns CDR1 DFQATT and CDR2 SNEGSKA (reference sequence). CDR3 region: CSARVGAGALGDTQYF. DNA for the CDR3: TGCAGTGCTAGAGTTGGTGCGGGGGCGCTTGGAGATACGCAGTATTTT.

The chain carries TRBV6-1 and TRBJ1-1, with D possibly being TRBD1 (6 bases). V was pared by 3 bases and J by 7 bases, with 21 bases between. The germline V gene encodes CDR1 MNHNS and CDR2 SASEGT. This CDR3 has 16 amino acids. CDR3 sequence (DNA): TGTGCCAGCAGTGACCCAAGGCTCTTCGCAGGGGTTGAAGCTTTCTTT. Its translation: CASSDPRLFAGVEAFF.

This clonotype turned up a few times. The V gene is TRBV28, the J gene TRBJ2-7; TRBD1 or TRBD2 may be the D gene (5 bases each). Germline V gene data show CDR1 as MDHEN and CDR2 as SYDVKM. The CDR3 is made up of 15 amino acids. The V end was cut by 4 bases, the J end by 0 bases, with 13 bases between. CDR3 sequence (DNA): TGTGCCAGCAGTTCGGGGCCTAAGAGCTCCTACGAGCAGTACTTC. It codes for CASSSGPKSSYEQYF.

The sample holds many counts of this clonotype. The chain joins TRBV20-1 to TRBJ1-4, with D hard to call. Germline V CDR1 and CDR2: DFQATT, SNEGSKA (reference sequence). Trimming stripped 1 base from V and 8 bases from J, with 14 bases between. The CDR3 sequence is 14 residues long. In DNA, the CDR3 is TGCAGTGCTAGAGTTTTGGGGAGCGAAGAAAAACTGTTTTTT. It yields the protein CSARVLGSEEKLFF.

This clonotype was picked up many times. The gene calls are TRBV7-2 and TRBJ2-6, with TRBD2 matching 7 bases. The CDR3 consists of 17 residues. With V trimmed by 8 bases and J by 0 bases, 10 bases remained unmatched. The germline V gene has CDR1 SGHTA and CDR2 FQGNSA. CDR3 coding DNA: TGTGCCAGCTCAGACCGGGGGAGGGCCTCTGGGGCCAACGTCCTGACTTTC. It yields the protein CASSDRGRASGANVLTF. Combining the CDR3 with reference TRBV7-2 and TRBJ2-6 gives the whole variable domain GAGVSQSPSNKVTEKGKDVELRCDPISGHTALYWYRQSLGQGLEFLIYFQGNSAPDKSGLPSDRFSAERTGGSVSTLTIQRTQQEDSAVYLCASSDRGRASGANVLTFGAGSRLTVL.

This clonotype was seen many times. This sequence joins TRBV10-2 and TRBJ2-5; 8 nucleotides align to TRBD2. Germline V gene sequence: CDR1 WSHSY, CDR2 SAAADI. Trimming removed 6 bases from V and 1 base from J; junction bases left unmatched: 4. This CDR3 spans 14 amino acids. The CDR3 DNA sequence: TGCGCCAGCAGGGCTAGCGGGCTCCAAGAGACCCAGTACTTC. Translated: CASRASGLQETQYF.

The chain couples TRBV19 to TRBJ1-5; no reliable D call. Germline CDR1 is LNHDA and CDR2 is SQIVND (reference sequence). V dropped 2 bases and J dropped 3 bases, with 11 bases sitting between them. The CDR3 is made up of 15 amino acids. CDR3 region: CASSINGGNNQPQHF. The DNA for the CDR3 is TGTGCCAGTAGTATAAACGGCGGTAACAATCAGCCCCAGCATTTT.

This clonotype occurred many times. The chain has TRBV3-1 and TRBJ2-7; 7 nucleotides align to TRBD1. Germline assignment: CDR1 LGHDT and CDR2 YNNKEL (reference sequence). The CDR3 is 15 residues long. The V segment lost 0 bases and the J segment 2 bases; nucleotides outside the gene matches: 4. CDR3 in amino acids: CASSQDRDSPYEQYF. DNA for the CDR3: TGTGCCAGCAGCCAAGATAGGGACAGCCCCTACGAGCAGTACTTC.

This clonotype showed up just a few times. The chain combines TRBV20-1 with TRBJ2-7; the D is unclear. The V end was cut by 5 bases, the J end by 5 bases, with 19 bases between. This CDR3 spans 14 amino acids. Germline-derived CDR1 and CDR2 are DFQATT and SNEGSKA (reference sequence). The CDR3: CSALAPPQADEQYF. DNA of the CDR3: TGCAGTGCTCTCGCGCCGCCCCAGGCCGACGAGCAGTACTTC.

The CDR3 spells CASTLWNTEAFF. CDR3 nucleotides: TGTGCCAGTACACTATGGAACACTGAAGCTTTCTTT. The genes are TRBV28 and TRBJ1-1, with D unclear. The CDR3 sequence is 12 residues long. Per germline, CDR1 MDHEN and CDR2 SYDVKM. With 9 bases removed from V and 1 base from J, the gap between germline ends came to 9 bases.

This clonotype was picked up a small number of times. The V call is TRBV6-2 or TRBV6-3, the J call TRBJ1-6, with D unresolved. Trimming shortened V by 0 bases and J by 10 bases, and 7 bases separated the two germline ends. Germline CDR1 MNHEY, CDR2 SVGEGT. CDR3 size: 13 residues. This chain's CDR3 is CASSYSLGSPLHF. The CDR3 DNA reads TGTGCCAGCAGTTACTCCCTCGGATCACCCCTCCACTTT.

The V call is TRBV4-2, the J call TRBJ2-7; perhaps D is TRBD1 or TRBD2 (5 bases each). Per the germline V gene, CDR1 is LGHNA and CDR2 is YNFKEQ. Trimming left V 1 base short and J 12 bases short, with 16 bases between. The CDR3 consists of 13 residues. The CDR3 DNA reads as TGTGCCAGCAGCCAAGGTGGGGACCGCCGTCTGTACTTC. This translates into CASSQGGDRRLYF.

In nucleotides, the CDR3 is TGTGCCAGCAGCCCAGGCGGGACTAGACCCAATGAGCAGTTCTTC. It encodes CASSPGGTRPNEQFF. V and J are TRBV11-2 and TRBJ2-1, with 8 bases that match TRBD2. CDR1 SGHAT and CDR2 FQNNGV come from the germline V gene. Losses at the gene ends were 5 bases for V and 6 bases for J; bases not matched to a gene: 9. The CDR3 has 15 residues.

V gene TRBV6-5 combines with J gene TRBJ1-3, with D perhaps matching TRBD1 (6 bases). Germline values: CDR1 MNHEY, CDR2 SVGAGI. The V end lost 7 bases, the J end lost 1 base, and 11 bases lay between the germline ends. The CDR3 spans 14 residues. The CDR3 reads CASISGASGNTIYF. The CDR3 DNA reads TGTGCCAGCATTTCGGGGGCTTCTGGAAACACCATATATTTT.

The chain uses TRBV10-1 and TRBJ2-3, with D possibly being TRBD2 (6 bases). CDR1 and CDR2 (germline): WNHNN, SYGVQD (reference sequence). V lost 0 bases and J 4 bases, leaving 11 bases between the germline ends. The CDR3 loop spans 15 amino acids. The CDR3 DNA reads TGCGCCAGCAGTGAGTCTGGGGGGTGGGCAGATACGCAGTATTTT. This sequence encodes CASSESGGWADTQYF.

This clonotype was recorded a few times. The chain recombines TRBV5-1 with TRBJ2-4; D might be TRBD2 (5 bases). Looked up from germline, CDR1 is SGHRS and CDR2 is YFSETQ. CDR3 length equals 16 residues. V was shortened by 4 bases and J by 0 bases, with 14 bases between the two germline ends. In DNA form, the CDR3 reads TGCGCCAGCAGCCCATGGACGGGATTAGCCAAAAACATTCAGTACTTC. Amino acid sequence: CASSPWTGLAKNIQYF.

This rearrangement joins TRBV7-9 to TRBJ1-5; D is ambiguous. The CDR3 covers 14 residues. Germline values: CDR1 SEHNR, CDR2 FQNEAQ (reference sequence). Trimming left V 4 bases short and J 0 bases short, with 7 bases between. For the CDR3, the DNA is TGTGCCAGCAGCTCCTCTCCTAGCAATCAGCCCCAGCATTTT. Protein sequence: CASSSSPSNQPQHF. The whole variable domain, filled in from reference TRBV7-9 and TRBJ1-5, reads DTGVSQNPRHKITKRGQNVTFRCDPISEHNRLYWYRQTLGQGPEFLTYFQNEAQLEKSRLLSDRFSAERPKGSFSTLEIQRTEQGDSAMYLCASSSSPSNQPQHFGDGTRLSIL.

In its sample, this clonotype was seen once. The gene calls are TRBV28 and TRBJ2-7, with 9 bases aligning to TRBD2. Germline loops: CDR1 MDHEN, CDR2 SYDVKM. This CDR3 contains 15 residues. The V segment lost 7 bases and the J segment 3 bases; nucleotides outside the gene matches: 10. CDR3 DNA: TGTGCCAGCACCGGAGTGGCTAGCGGGATCTACGAGCAGTACTTC. It specifies CASTGVASGIYEQYF.

A few counts support this clonotype. This rearrangement joins TRBV7-6 to TRBJ1-5; D gene unclear. With 5 bases removed from V and 3 bases from J, the gap between germline ends came to 14 bases. Germline lookup yields CDR1 SGHVS and CDR2 FNYEAQ. CDR3 size: 15 residues. The CDR3 nucleotides read TGTGCCAGCAGCCGATCTAGTGGGCTCAATCAGCCCCAGCATTTT. Its translation is CASSRSSGLNQPQHF.

Many counts were recorded for this clonotype. The chain links TRBV4-1 to TRBJ2-3; no clear D gene. Between the trimmed V and J ends, which lost 4 bases and 4 bases, there was a span of 18 bases. Germline V gene data show CDR1 as MGHRA and CDR2 as YSYEKL. The CDR3 has 16 amino acids. In nucleotides, the CDR3 is TGCGCCAGCAGCCCACAGTCCCGTCAAGTCCCAGATACGCAGTATTTT. Encoded protein: CASSPQSRQVPDTQYF.

Ten or more counts support this clonotype. The genes are TRBV10-3 and TRBJ2-3, with D uncertain. Germline V gives CDR1 ENHRY, CDR2 SYGVKD. V gave up 7 bases and J gave up 1 base, with 12 bases separating them. The CDR3 is made up of 14 amino acids. CDR3 nucleotide sequence: TGTGCCATCAAGGGTAGTGCTGGCACAGATACGCAGTATTTT. Its protein product is CAIKGSAGTDTQYF.